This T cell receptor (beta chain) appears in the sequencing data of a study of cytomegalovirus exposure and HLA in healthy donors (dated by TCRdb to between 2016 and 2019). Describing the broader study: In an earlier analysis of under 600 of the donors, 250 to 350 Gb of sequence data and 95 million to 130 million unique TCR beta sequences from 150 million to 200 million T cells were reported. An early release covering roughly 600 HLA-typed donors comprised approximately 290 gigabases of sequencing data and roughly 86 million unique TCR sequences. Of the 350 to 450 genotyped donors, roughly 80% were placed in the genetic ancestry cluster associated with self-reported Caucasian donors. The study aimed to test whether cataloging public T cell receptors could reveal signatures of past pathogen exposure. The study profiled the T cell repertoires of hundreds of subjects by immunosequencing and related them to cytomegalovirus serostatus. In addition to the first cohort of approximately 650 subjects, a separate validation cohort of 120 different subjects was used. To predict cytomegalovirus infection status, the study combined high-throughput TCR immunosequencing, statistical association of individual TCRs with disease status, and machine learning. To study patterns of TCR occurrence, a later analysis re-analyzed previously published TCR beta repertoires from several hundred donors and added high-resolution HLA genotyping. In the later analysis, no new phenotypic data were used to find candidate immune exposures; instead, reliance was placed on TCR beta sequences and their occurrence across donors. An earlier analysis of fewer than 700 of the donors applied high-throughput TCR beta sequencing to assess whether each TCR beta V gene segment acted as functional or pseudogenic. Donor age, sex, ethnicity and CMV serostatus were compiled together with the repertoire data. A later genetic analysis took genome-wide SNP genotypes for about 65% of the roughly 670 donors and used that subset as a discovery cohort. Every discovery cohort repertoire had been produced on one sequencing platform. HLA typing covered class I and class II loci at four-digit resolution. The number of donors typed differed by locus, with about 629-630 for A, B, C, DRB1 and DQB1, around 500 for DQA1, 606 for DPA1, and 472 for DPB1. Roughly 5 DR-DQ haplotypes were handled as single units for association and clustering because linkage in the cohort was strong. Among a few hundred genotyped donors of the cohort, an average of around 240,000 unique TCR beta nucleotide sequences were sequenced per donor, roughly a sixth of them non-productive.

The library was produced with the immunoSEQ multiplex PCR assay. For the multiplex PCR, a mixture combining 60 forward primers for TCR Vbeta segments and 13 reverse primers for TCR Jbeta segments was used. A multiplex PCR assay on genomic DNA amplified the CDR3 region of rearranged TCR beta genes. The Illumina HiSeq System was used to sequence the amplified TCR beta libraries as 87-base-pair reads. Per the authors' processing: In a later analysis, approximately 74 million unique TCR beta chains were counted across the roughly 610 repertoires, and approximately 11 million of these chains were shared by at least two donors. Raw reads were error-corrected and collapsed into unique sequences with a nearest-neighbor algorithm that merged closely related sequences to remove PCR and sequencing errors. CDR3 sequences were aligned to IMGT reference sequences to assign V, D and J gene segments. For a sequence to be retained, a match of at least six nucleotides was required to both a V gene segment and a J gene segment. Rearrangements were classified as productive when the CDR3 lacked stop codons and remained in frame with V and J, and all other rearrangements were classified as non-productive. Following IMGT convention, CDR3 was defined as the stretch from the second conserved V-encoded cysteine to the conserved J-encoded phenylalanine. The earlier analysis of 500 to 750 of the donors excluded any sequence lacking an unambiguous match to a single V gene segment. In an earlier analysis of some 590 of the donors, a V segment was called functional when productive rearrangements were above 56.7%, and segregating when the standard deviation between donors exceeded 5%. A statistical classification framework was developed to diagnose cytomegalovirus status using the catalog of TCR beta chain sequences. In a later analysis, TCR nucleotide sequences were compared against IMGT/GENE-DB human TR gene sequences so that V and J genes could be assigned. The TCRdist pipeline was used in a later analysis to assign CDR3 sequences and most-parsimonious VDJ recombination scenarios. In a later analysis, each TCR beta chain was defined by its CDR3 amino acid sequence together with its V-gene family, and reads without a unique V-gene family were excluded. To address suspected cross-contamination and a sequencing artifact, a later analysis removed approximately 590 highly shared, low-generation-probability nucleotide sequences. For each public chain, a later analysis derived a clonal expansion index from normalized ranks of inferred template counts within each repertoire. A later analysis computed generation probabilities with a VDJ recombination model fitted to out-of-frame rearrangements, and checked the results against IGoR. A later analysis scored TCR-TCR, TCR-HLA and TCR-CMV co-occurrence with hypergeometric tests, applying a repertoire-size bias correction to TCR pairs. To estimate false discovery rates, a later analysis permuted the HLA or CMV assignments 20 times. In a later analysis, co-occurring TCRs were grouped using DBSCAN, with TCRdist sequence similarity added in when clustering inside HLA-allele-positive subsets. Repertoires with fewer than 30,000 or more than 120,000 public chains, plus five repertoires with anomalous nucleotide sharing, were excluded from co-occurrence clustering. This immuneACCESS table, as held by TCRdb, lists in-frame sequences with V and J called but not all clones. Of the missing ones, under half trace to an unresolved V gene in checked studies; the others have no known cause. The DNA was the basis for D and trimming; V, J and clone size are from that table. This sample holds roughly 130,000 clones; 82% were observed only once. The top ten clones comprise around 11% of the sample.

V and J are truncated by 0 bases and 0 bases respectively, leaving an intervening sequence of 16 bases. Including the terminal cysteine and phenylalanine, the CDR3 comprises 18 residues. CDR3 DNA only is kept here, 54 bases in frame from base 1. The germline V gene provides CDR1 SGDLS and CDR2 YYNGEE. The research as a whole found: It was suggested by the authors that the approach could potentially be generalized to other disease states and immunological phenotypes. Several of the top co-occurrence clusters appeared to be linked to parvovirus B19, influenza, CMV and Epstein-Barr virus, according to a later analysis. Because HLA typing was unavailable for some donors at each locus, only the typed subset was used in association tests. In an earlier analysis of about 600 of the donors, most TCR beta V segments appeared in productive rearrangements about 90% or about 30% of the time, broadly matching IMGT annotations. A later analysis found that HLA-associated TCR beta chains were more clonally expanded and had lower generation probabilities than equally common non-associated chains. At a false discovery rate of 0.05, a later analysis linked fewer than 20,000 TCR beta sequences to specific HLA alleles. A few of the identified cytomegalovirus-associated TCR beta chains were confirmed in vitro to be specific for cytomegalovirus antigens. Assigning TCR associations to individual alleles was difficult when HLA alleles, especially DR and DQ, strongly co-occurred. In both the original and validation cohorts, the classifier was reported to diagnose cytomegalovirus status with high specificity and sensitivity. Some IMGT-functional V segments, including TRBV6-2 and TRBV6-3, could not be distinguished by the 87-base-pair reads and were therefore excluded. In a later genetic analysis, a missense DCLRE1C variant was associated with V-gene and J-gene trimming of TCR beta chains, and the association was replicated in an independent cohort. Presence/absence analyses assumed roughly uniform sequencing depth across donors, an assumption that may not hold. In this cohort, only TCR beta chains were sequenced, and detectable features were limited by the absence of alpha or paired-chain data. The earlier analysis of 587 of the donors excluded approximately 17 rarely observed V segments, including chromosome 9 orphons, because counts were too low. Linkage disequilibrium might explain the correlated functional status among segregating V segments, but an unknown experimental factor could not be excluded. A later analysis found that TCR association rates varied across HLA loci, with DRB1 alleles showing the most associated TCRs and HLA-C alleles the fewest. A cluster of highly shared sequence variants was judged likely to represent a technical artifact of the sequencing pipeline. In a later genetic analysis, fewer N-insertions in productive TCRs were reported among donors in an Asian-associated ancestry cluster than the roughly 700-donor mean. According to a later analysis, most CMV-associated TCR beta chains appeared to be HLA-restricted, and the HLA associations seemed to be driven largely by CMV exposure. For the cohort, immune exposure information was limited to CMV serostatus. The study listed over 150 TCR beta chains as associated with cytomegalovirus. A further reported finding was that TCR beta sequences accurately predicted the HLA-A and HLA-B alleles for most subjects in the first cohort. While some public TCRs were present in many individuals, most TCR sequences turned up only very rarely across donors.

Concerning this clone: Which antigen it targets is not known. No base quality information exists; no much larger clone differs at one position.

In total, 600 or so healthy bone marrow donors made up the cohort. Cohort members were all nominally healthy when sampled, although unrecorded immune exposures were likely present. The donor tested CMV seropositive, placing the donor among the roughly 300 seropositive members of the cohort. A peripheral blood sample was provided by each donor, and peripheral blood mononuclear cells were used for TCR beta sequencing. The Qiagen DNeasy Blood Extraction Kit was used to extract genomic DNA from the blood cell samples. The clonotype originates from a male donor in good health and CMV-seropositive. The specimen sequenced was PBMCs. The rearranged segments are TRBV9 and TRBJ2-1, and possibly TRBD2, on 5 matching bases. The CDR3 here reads CASSVADSVPSSYNEQFF. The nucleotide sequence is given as TGTGCCAGCAGCGTAGCAGATAGCGTCCCAAGCTCCTACAATGAGCAGTTCTTC.